Listed below are T cell receptor beta chains from one sample, sequenced in a study of identical twins. TCRdb used MiXCR to reprocess the 5' RACE reads, holding one entry per CDR3 protein. The table has 1,800,000 or so distinct CDR3 sequences, roughly 35% seen once; the top ten hold around 0.25%. What was sequenced was cord blood. These receptors originate from a newborn girl in good health. Each CDR3 is given with its conserved first and last residue. Each record gives: CDR3 DNA, CDR3 protein, clone size, V gene, J gene, D gene. The D gene is left open where the match is weak. Clone size is shown for a subset of rows, as once, few, many or a class of expanded clone.

DNA: TGTGCCAGCAACCCTGCGGCGGGCAAGTACGAGCAGTACTTC
CDR3: CASNPAAGKYEQYF
size: .
V: TRBV6-4
J: TRBJ2-7
D: .

DNA: TGTGCCAGCCGGGTTCCCCAGGACAATGGCTACACCTTC
CDR3: CASRVPQDNGYTF
size: .
V: TRBV11-3
J: TRBJ1-2
D: .

DNA: TGTGCCAGCAGCTTATTCCAGAATGAAAAACTGTTTTTT
CDR3: CASSLFQNEKLFF
size: few
V: TRBV7-2
J: TRBJ1-4
D: .

DNA: TGTGCCAGCAGGGGACCTCCCCTCAACTATGGCTACACCTTC
CDR3: CASRGPPLNYGYTF
size: few
V: TRBV6-6
J: TRBJ1-2
D: .

DNA: TGTGCCAGCAGCTTACGAAACAGGGGTTTCATAAGCAATCAGCCCCAGCATTTT
CDR3: CASSLRNRGFISNQPQHF
size: .
V: TRBV7-8
J: TRBJ1-5
D: TRBD1

DNA: TGCAGTGCTAGAGATAAGGCTCACAATGAGCAGTTCTTC
CDR3: CSARDKAHNEQFF
size: few
V: TRBV20-1
J: TRBJ2-1
D: .

DNA: TGTGCCAGCAGCACATCTAGCGGGGGGACAGATACGCAGTATTTT
CDR3: CASSTSSGGTDTQYF
size: .
V: TRBV9
J: TRBJ2-3
D: TRBD2

DNA: TGCAGTGTTAAGACGACGGAAAACACTGAAGCTTTCTTT
CDR3: CSVKTTENTEAFF
size: .
V: TRBV20-1
J: TRBJ1-1
D: .

DNA: TGTGCCAGCAGCTCCCCAGTCAGGATTGTCACAGATACGCAGTATTTT
CDR3: CASSSPVRIVTDTQYF
size: .
V: TRBV7-9
J: TRBJ2-3
D: .

DNA: TGTGCCAGCAGCGTAGGGACATGGAGAACTAACTATGGCTACACCTTC
CDR3: CASSVGTWRTNYGYTF
size: .
V: TRBV5-6
J: TRBJ1-2
D: .

DNA: TGTGCCATCAGTGGGGACGTTTCCTATGGCTACACCTTC
CDR3: CAISGDVSYGYTF
size: many
V: TRBV10-3
J: TRBJ1-2
D: .

DNA: TGTGCCAGCAGCTCCATACAGGGAAAAGACACTGAAGCTTTCTTT
CDR3: CASSSIQGKDTEAFF
size: .
V: TRBV7-9
J: TRBJ1-1
D: .

DNA: TGTGCCAGCAGTCACGGACGGGGAGGTTTCTATGGCTACACCTTC
CDR3: CASSHGRGGFYGYTF
size: .
V: TRBV12-3/TRBV12-4
J: TRBJ1-2
D: .